This T cell receptor (beta chain) was identified during a study of blood T cell repertoires in COVID-19. Whole-study context: Both acute and convalescent COVID-19 samples were obtained from the United States, Italy and Spain. Nucleic acid was either cDNA or gDNA, and it came from T cells, B-cell-depleted T cells, or PBMCs.

Germline values: CDR1 SEHNR, CDR2 FQNEAQ (reference sequence). The V end was cut by 5 bases, the J end by 1 base, with 12 bases between. This CDR3 region has 15 residues. How the authors handled the data: Nucleated cell counts were estimated from reference gene primer amplification. Clones were sequenced by immunoSEQ multiplex PCR, and TCRdb holds only the in-frame ones, with some missing. V and J calls and clone size are those listed in that table; D and trimming were worked out from the DNA. The data hold fewer than 200,000 clones, with around 86% observed a single time. Sequencing was done on a sample of peripheral blood. The TCR sequence derives from a middle-aged man with active or convalescent COVID-19. This sequence joins TRBV7-9 and TRBJ2-4; D might be TRBD1 (5 bases). CDR3 bases: TGTGCCAGCAGCCCGGTAGGGGCGGCCAAAAACATTCAGTACTTC. Encoded protein: CASSPVGAAKNIQYF.